This TCR beta chain was identified during a study of shared T cell receptors in the human thymus. This clone was picked up one time. The assay was immunoSEQ multiplex PCR, and TCRdb's table has in-frame clones only and misses some. The sample yields 500,000 to 750,000 clones, approximately 88% seen once. V dropped 4 bases and J dropped 0; count of bases not matched to a gene: 13. This CDR3 region has 18 residues. From germline, CDR1 is SEHNR and CDR2 FQNEAQ (reference sequence). These data also formed part of another study, on human thymus T cells.

The sequence came from a boy younger than two with a congenital heart defect. What was sequenced was thymocytes. The rearrangement uses TRBV7-9 and TRBJ2-7; 9 nucleotides line up with TRBD2. CDR3 amino acids: CASSSPREISGSSYEQYF. The CDR3 bases are TGTGCCAGCAGCTCCCCGAGAGAGATTAGCGGGAGCTCCTACGAGCAGTACTTC. Drawing the rest from reference TRBV7-9 and TRBJ2-7, the complete variable domain is DTGVSQNPRHKITKRGQNVTFRCDPISEHNRLYWYRQTLGQGPEFLTYFQNEAQLEKSRLLSDRFSAERPKGSFSTLEIQRTEQGDSAMYLCASSSPREISGSSYEQYFGPGTRLTVT.